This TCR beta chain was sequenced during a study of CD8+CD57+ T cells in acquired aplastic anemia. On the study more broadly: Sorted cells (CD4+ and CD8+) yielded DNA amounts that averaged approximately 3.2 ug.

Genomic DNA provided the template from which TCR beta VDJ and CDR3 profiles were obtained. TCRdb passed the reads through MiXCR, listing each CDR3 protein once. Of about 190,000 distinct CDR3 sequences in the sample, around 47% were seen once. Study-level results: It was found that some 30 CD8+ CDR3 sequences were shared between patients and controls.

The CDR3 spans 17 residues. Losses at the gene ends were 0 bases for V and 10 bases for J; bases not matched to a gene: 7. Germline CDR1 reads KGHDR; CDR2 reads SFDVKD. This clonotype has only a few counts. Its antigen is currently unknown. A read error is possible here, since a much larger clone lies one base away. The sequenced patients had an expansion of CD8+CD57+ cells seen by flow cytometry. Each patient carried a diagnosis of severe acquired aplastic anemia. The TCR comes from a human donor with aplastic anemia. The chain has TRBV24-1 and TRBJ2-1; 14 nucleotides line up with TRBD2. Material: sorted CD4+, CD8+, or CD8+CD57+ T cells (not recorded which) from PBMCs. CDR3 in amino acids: CATSDLGRTSGRIEQFF. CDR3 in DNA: TGTGCCACCAGTGATTTGGGCAGGACTAGCGGGAGGATCGAGCAGTTCTTC.